This T cell receptor beta chain was identified during a study of beta chain features in type 1 diabetes. Since all of the isolated RNA was reverse transcribed, expressed TCRB transcripts were what got sequenced. Libraries were prepared by immunoSEQ multiplex PCR; TCRdb keeps only in-frame clonotypes and omits some of them. The table shows nearly 350,000 clones, with roughly 8% occurring only once. Trimming removed 3 bases at V and 6 bases at J, with 16 bases between. The CDR3 loop spans 14 amino acids. Per the germline V gene, CDR1 is SGDLS and CDR2 is YYNGEE. There are a few counts of this clone. What it recognizes is unknown. The purity of all sorted populations exceeded 95%. General study findings and limits: Relative to healthy donors, patients appeared to have naive, central memory and Treg TCRB repertoires that were more similar. Reads derived from cDNA could over-represent cells showing high TCR expression.

The TCR comes from a young woman in good health. J is TRBJ2-7 and V is TRBV9, with D possibly TRBD2 on 6 matching bases. Sample: central memory CD4+ T cells from blood. In nucleotides, the CDR3 is TGTGCCAGCAGCGCCAGGGTGGAGGGTGTCGAGCAGTACTTC. The encoded protein is CASSARVEGVEQYF. The full variable domain, rest sourced from reference TRBV9 and TRBJ2-7, is DSGVTQTPKHLITATGQRVTLRCSPRSGDLSVYWYQQSLDQGLQFLIQYYNGEERAKGNILERFSAQQFPDLHSELNLSSLELGDSALYFCASSARVEGVEQYFGPGTRLTVT.